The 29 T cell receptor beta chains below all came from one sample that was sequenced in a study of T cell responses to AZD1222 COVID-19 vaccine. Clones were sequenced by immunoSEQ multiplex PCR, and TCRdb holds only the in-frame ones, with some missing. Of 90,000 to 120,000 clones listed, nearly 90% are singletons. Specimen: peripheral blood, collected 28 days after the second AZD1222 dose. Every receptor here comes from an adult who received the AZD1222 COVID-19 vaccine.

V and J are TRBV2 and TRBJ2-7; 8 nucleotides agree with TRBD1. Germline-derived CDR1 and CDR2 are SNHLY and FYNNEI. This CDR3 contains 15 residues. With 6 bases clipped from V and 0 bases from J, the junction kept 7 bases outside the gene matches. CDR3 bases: TGTGCCAGCAGGCCGACAGGGGTGGGCTCCTACGAGCAGTACTTC. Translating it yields CASRPTGVGSYEQYF. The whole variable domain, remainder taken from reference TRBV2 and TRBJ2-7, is EPEVTQTPSHQVTQMGQEVILRCVPISNHLYFYWYRQILGQKVEFLVSFYNNEISEKSEIFDDQFSVERPDGSNFTLKIRSTKLEDSAMYFCASRPTGVGSYEQYFGPGTRLTVT.

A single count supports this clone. CDR3 bases: TGTGCCAGCAGCTCAATGACAGGAAACTACAATGAGCAGTTCTTC. The encoded protein is CASSSMTGNYNEQFF. This chain connects TRBV5-6 to TRBJ2-1, with TRBD1 as a possible D gene (6 bases). This CDR3 contains 15 residues. Germline V gene data show CDR1 as SGHDT and CDR2 as YYEEEE. The V end lost 3 bases, the J end lost 3 bases, and 13 bases lay between the germline ends.

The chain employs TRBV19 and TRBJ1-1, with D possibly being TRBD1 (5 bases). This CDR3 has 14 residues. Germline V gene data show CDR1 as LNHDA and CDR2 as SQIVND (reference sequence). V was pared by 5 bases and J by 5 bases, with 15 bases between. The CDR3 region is CASSSPGGVTEAFF. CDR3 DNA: TGTGCCAGTAGTTCCCCCGGAGGGGTTACTGAAGCTTTCTTT. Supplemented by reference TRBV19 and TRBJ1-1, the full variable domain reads DGGITQSPKYLFRKEGQNVTLSCEQNLNHDAMYWYRQDPGQGLRLIYYSQIVNDFQKGDIAEGYSVSREKKESFPLTVTSAQKNPTAFYLCASSSPGGVTEAFFGQGTRLTVV.

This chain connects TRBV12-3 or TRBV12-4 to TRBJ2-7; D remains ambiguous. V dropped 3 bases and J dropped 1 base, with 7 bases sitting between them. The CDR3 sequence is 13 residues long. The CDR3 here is CASSFGVSYEQYF. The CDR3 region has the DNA TGTGCCAGCAGTTTCGGCGTATCCTACGAGCAGTACTTC.

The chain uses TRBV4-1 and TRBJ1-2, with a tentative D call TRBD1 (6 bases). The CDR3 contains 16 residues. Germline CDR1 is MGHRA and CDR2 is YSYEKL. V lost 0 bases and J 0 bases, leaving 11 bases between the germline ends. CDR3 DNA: TGCGCCAGCAGCCAAGACTCAGGGGAGCCTAACTATGGCTACACCTTC. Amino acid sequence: CASSQDSGEPNYGYTF.

This CDR3 reads CASSLGGRSYEQYF. CDR3 in DNA: TGTGCCAGCAGCTTAGGGGGGAGATCCTACGAGCAGTACTTC. The chain has TRBV5-4 and TRBJ2-7; perhaps D is TRBD1 or TRBD2 (6 bases each). Looked up from germline, CDR1 is SGHNT and CDR2 is YYREEE (reference sequence). V shed 2 bases and J shed 1 base, with 10 bases lying between them. The CDR3 totals 14 residues.

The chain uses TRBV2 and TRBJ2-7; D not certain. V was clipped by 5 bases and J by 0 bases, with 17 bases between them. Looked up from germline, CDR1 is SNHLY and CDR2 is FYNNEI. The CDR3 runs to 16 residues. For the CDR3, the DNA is TGTGCCAGCAGTCCTCTTTACAGTGACGGCTCCTACGAGCAGTACTTC. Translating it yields CASSPLYSDGSYEQYF.

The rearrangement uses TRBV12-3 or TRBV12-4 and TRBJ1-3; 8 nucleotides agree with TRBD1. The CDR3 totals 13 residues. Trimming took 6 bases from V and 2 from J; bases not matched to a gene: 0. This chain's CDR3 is CASRQGAGNTIYF. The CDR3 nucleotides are TGTGCCAGCAGACAGGGGGCTGGAAACACCATATATTTT.

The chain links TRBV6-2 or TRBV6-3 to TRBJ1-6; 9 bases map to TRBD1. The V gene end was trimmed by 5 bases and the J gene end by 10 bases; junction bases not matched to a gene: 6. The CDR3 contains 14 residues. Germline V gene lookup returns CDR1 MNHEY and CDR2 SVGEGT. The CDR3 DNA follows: TGTGCCAGCAGTCCACAGGGGGCAGGATCACCCCTCCACTTT. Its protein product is CASSPQGAGSPLHF.

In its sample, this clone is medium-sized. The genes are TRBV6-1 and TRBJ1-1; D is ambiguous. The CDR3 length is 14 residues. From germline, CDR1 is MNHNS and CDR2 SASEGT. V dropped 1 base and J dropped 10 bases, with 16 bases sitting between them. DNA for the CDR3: TGTGCCAGCAGTGAAGAACCAGGCAGAATCCTAGCTTTCTTT. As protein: CASSEEPGRILAFF.

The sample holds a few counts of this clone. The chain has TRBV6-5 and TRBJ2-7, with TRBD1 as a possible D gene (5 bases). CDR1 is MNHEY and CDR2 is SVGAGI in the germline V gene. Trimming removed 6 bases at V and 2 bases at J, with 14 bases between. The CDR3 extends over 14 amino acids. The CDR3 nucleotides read TGTGCCAGCAGGGACCTCAGGGTCACCTACGAGCAGTACTTC. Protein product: CASRDLRVTYEQYF.

The CDR3 reads CASSSSRGSLNGYTF. The CDR3 DNA is TGTGCCAGCAGCTCCTCTCGGGGCAGTCTCAACGGCTACACCTTC. This chain uses TRBV11-2 with TRBJ1-2; possibly TRBD1 for D (5 bases). CDR1 and CDR2 (germline): SGHAT, FQNNGV. This CDR3 contains 15 residues. With 4 bases removed from V and 8 bases from J, the gap between germline ends came to 20 bases.

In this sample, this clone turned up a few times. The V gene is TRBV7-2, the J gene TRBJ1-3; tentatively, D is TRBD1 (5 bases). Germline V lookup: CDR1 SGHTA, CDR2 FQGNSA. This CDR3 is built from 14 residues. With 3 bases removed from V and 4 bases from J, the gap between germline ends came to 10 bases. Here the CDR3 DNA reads TGTGCCAGCAGCTTCGGGGGATTCGGAAACACCATATATTTT. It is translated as CASSFGGFGNTIYF.

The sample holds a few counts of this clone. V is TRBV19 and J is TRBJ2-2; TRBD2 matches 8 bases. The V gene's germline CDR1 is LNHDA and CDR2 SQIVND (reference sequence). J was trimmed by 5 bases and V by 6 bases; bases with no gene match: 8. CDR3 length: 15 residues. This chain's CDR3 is CASSPGRGGTGELFF. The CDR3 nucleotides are TGTGCCAGTAGCCCGGGCCGCGGGGGGACCGGGGAGCTGTTTTTT.

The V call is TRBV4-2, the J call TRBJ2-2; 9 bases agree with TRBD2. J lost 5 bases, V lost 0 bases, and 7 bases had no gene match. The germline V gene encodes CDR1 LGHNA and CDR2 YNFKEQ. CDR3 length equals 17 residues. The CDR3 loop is CASSQDRAGGSTGELFF. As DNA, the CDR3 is TGTGCCAGCAGCCAAGACAGAGCGGGGGGTTCAACCGGGGAGCTGTTTTTT.

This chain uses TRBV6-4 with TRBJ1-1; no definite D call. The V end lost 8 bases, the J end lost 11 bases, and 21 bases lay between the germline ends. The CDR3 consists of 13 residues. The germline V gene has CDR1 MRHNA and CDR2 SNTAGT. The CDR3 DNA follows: TGTGCCAGCGCAGCGGTTACCGGAGGACGTGCTTTCTTT. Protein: CASAAVTGGRAFF.

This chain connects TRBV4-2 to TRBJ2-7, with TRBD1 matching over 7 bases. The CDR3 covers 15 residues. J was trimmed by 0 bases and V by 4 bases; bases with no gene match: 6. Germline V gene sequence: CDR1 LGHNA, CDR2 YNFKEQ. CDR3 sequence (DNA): TGTGCCAGCAGCCCCCTGGACAGGAACTCCTACGAGCAGTACTTC. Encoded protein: CASSPLDRNSYEQYF.

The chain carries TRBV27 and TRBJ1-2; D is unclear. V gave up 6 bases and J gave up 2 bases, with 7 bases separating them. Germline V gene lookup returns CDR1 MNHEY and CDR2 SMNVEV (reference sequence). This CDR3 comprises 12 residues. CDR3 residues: CASSGTNYGYTF. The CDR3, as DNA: TGTGCCAGCAGCGGCACAAACTATGGCTACACCTTC.

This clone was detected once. CDR3 coding DNA: TGTGCCAGTCAAATCGAGGAGGGGAATCCTGTTAATTCACCCCTCCACTTT. Its translation is CASQIEEGNPVNSPLHF. The rearrangement joins TRBV19 to TRBJ1-6; possibly TRBD1 for D (5 bases). Trimming stripped 8 bases from V and 6 bases from J, with 23 bases between. The CDR3 spans 17 residues. CDR1 is LNHDA and CDR2 is SQIVND in the germline V gene (reference sequence).

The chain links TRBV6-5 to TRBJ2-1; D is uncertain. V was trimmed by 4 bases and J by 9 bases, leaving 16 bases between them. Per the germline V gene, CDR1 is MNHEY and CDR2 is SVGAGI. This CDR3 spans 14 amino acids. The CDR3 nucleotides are TGTGCCAGCAGTTTTCTCGTCTCTTCAGGTGAGCAGTTCTTC. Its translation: CASSFLVSSGEQFF.

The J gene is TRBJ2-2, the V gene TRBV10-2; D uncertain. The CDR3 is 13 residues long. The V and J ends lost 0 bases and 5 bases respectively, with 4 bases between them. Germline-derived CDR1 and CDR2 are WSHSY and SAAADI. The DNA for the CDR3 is TGCGCCAGCAGTGAGTCCTTTACCGGGGAGCTGTTTTTT. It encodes CASSESFTGELFF.

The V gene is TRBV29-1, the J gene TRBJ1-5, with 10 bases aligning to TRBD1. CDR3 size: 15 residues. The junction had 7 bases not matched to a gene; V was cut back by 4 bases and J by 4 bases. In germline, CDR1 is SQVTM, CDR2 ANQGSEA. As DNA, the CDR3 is TGCAGCGTTGCCAGTGGGACAGGGGCTAATCAGCCCCAGCATTTT. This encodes CSVASGTGANQPQHF.

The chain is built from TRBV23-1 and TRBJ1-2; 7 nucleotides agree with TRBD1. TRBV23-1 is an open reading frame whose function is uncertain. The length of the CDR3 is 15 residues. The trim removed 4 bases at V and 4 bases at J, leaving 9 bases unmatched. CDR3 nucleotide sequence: TGCGCCAGCAGTCCTCGCCAGGGGGAAGGCTATGGCTACACCTTC. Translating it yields CASSPRQGEGYGYTF.

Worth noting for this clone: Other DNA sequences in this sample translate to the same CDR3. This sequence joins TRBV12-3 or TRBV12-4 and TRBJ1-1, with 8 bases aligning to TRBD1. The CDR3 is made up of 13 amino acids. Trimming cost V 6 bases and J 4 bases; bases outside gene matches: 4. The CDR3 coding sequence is TGTGCCAGCAGCCTACAGGGGGGCACTGAAGCTTTCTTT. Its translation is CASSLQGGTEAFF.

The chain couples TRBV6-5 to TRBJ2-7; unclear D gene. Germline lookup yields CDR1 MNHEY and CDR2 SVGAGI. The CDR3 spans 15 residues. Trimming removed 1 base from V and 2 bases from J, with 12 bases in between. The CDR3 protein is CASSYLGSPTYEQYF. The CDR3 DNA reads TGTGCCAGCAGTTACTTAGGCAGCCCTACCTACGAGCAGTACTTC.

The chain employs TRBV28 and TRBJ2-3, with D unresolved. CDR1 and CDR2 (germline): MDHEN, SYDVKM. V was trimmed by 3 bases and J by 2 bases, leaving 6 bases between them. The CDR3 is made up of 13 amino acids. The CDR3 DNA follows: TGTGCCAGCAGTTTTCGGGCCACAGATACGCAGTATTTT. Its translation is CASSFRATDTQYF.

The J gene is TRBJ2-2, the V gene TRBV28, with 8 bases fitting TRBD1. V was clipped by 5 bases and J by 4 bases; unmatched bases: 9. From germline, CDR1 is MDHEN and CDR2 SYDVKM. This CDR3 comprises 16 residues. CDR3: CASSPRTGRSTGELFF. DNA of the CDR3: TGTGCCAGCAGTCCTCGGACAGGGAGGTCCACCGGGGAGCTGTTTTTT.

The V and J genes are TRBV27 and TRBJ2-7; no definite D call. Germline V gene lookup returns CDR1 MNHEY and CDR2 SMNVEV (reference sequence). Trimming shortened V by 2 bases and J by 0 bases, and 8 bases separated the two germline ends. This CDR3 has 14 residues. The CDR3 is CASSLRISSYEQYF. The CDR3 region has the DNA TGTGCCAGCAGTTTAAGAATAAGCTCCTACGAGCAGTACTTC.

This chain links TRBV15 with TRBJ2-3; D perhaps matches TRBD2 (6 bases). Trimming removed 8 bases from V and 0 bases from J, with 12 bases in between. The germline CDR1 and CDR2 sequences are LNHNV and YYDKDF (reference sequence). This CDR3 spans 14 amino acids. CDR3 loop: CATRALASTDTQYF. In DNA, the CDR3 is TGTGCCACCCGTGCACTAGCTAGCACAGATACGCAGTATTTT.